This passage covers 28 T cell receptor beta chains from one sample sequenced in a study of T cells in Graves' hyperthyroidism and ophthalmopathy. The investigators amplified TCR beta CDR3 regions from RNA transcripts. Carried out on the TCR CDR3, a first-round RT-PCR used the HTBI primer set. TCRdb redid the calling of the multiplex PCR reads with MiXCR, one entry per CDR3 protein. The sample has about 300,000 distinct CDR3 sequences, around 17% seen once. The sample comprised blood. The origin of the receptors is a man aged 30 to 45 with Graves' hyperthyroidism.

Only a few counts were recorded for this clonotype. This rearrangement joins TRBV5-1 to TRBJ2-7; 12 positions match TRBD2. Germline V gene sequence: CDR1 SGHRS, CDR2 YFSETQ. The CDR3 runs to 15 residues. Trimming at V came to 5 bases and at J to 3 bases, leaving 6 bases not matched to a gene. The CDR3 loop reads CASSSLAGGYYEQYF. The CDR3 DNA is TGCGCCAGCAGTTCCCTAGCGGGAGGGTACTACGAGCAGTACTTC.

At least ten counts were recorded for this clonotype. The chain is built from TRBV3-1 and TRBJ1-1, with D maybe TRBD1 (5 bases). CDR1 and CDR2 from the germline V gene are LGHDT and YNNKEL (reference sequence). V was pared by 10 bases and J by 4 bases, with 16 bases between. There are 13 residues in the CDR3. CDR3: CATGPGLGTEAFF. CDR3 bases: TGTGCCACGGGGCCTGGGTTGGGCACTGAAGCTTTCTTT.

V usage is TRBV5-1 and J usage is TRBJ2-7, with 7 nucleotides matching TRBD1. The CDR3 is 16 residues long. Germline values: CDR1 SGHRS, CDR2 YFSETQ. V dropped 4 bases and J dropped 1; count of bases not matched to a gene: 11. The CDR3 spells CASSDRTGSISYEQYF. CDR3 DNA: TGCGCCAGCAGCGATCGGACAGGATCAATATCCTACGAGCAGTACTTC. Filled out from reference TRBV5-1 and TRBJ2-7, the complete variable domain reads KAGVTQTPRYLIKTRGQQVTLSCSPISGHRSVSWYQQTPGQGLQFLFEYFSETQRNKGNFPGRFSGRQFSNSRSEMNVSTLELGDSALYLCASSDRTGSISYEQYFGPGTRLTVT.

This clonotype has a count of ten or more. The chain couples TRBV11-2 to TRBJ2-3; 9 nucleotides line up with TRBD1. V trimming: 5 bases; J trimming: 6 bases; junction bases outside the gene matches: 9. CDR3 length: 15 residues. Germline lookup yields CDR1 SGHAT and CDR2 FQNNGV. CDR3 nucleotide sequence: TGTGCCAGCAGCCTAACAGGGGGCGTATTGGATACGCAGTATTTT. It encodes CASSLTGGVLDTQYF.

This chain uses TRBV11-2 with TRBJ1-1, with D unclear. The V gene lost 0 bases and the J gene lost 1 base, with 6 bases spanning the gap. The CDR3 extends over 14 amino acids. Germline V gives CDR1 SGHAT, CDR2 FQNNGV. CDR3 DNA sequence: TGTGCCAGCAGCTTAGATTTTGGGAACACTGAAGCTTTCTTT. This codes for CASSLDFGNTEAFF.

The sample holds many counts of this clonotype. V and J are TRBV28 and TRBJ1-2; no clear D. Germline CDR1 is MDHEN and CDR2 is SYDVKM. The CDR3 consists of 15 residues. V lost 3 bases and J lost 8, with 19 bases in between. CDR3 sequence: CASSFLIVGYRGYTF. The CDR3 DNA follows: TGTGCCAGCAGTTTCCTTATTGTGGGGTATCGGGGCTACACCTTC.

The rearrangement links TRBV7-6 to TRBJ2-2; the D is unclear. Trimming removed 2 bases from V and 7 bases from J, with 17 bases in between. This CDR3 is 16 amino acids long. Germline CDR1 SGHVS, CDR2 FNYEAQ. Written as DNA, the CDR3 is TGTGCCAGCAGCTTATTAATCGTCCCAAGGCACGGGGAGCTGTTTTTT. It encodes CASSLLIVPRHGELFF.

The CDR3 nucleotides are TGTGCTAGTGGTATCGGAGCTAGCGGAGAGACCCAGTACTTC. Residues: CASGIGASGETQYF. V gene TRBV12-5 combines with J gene TRBJ2-5; 7 nucleotides align to TRBD2. The CDR3 has 14 residues. The germline gives CDR1 LGHNT, CDR2 FRNRAP. V gave up 5 bases and J gave up 4 bases; unmatched junction bases: 7.

This clonotype was seen many times. The chain couples TRBV5-1 to TRBJ2-1; weak D call: TRBD1 (5 bases). The V gene's germline CDR1 is SGHRS and CDR2 YFSETQ. Trimming removed 0 bases at V and 7 bases at J, with 14 bases between. The length of the CDR3 is 15 residues. CDR3 bases: TGCGCCAGCAGCTTGGTCACAGGCCAGATTAATGAGCAGTTCTTC. Its protein is CASSLVTGQINEQFF. Full variable domain (outside the CDR3, taken from reference TRBV5-1 and TRBJ2-1): KAGVTQTPRYLIKTRGQQVTLSCSPISGHRSVSWYQQTPGQGLQFLFEYFSETQRNKGNFPGRFSGRQFSNSRSEMNVSTLELGDSALYLCASSLVTGQINEQFFGPGTRLTVL.

This clonotype was recorded many times. CDR3 loop: CASGFRFGEKLFF. The CDR3 nucleotides are TGTGCCAGCGGGTTTAGGTTCGGTGAAAAACTGTTTTTT. V and J are TRBV6-1 and TRBJ1-4; no firm D call. Trimming left V 8 bases short and J 7 bases short, with 14 bases between. CDR3 size: 13 residues. CDR1 and CDR2 from the germline V gene are MNHNS and SASEGT.

In this sample, this clonotype turned up many times. The chain links TRBV5-1 to TRBJ2-7; tentatively, D is TRBD1 (7 bases). Trimming removed 4 bases from V and 5 bases from J, with 16 bases in between. CDR3 length: 14 residues. Looked up from germline, CDR1 is SGHRS and CDR2 is YFSETQ. This CDR3 is CASSIRRGLDEQYF. In DNA, the CDR3 is TGCGCCAGCAGCATACGGAGGGGGCTCGACGAGCAGTACTTC.

The chain links TRBV20-1 to TRBJ2-1; possibly TRBD1 for D (5 bases). Germline CDR1 is DFQATT and CDR2 is SNEGSKA (reference sequence). The CDR3 has 17 amino acids. The V gene lost 0 bases and the J gene lost 0 bases, with 15 bases spanning the gap. The CDR3 region has the DNA TGCAGTGCTAGAGACCTAAAGGACATGCGCTCCTACAATGAGCAGTTCTTC. This codes for CSARDLKDMRSYNEQFF.

The rearrangement joins TRBV20-1 to TRBJ1-2; D is undetermined. CDR1 and CDR2 from the germline V gene are DFQATT and SNEGSKA (reference sequence). V was pared by 4 bases and J by 6 bases, with 18 bases between. The CDR3 totals 14 residues. CDR3: CSAKASASWNGYTF. DNA of the CDR3: TGCAGTGCTAAGGCGTCAGCTTCGTGGAATGGCTACACCTTC.

This clonotype was detected only a few times. This chain connects TRBV15 to TRBJ2-7, with TRBD1 identical over 7 bases. Germline values: CDR1 LNHNV, CDR2 YYDKDF (reference sequence). Germline trimming cut 1 base from V and 9 bases from J; bases unmatched to any gene: 18. This CDR3 comprises 17 residues. CDR3 in amino acids: CATSRAPDRDLSTRQYF. The CDR3 bases are TGTGCCACCAGCAGAGCCCCTGACAGGGATCTATCTACGAGGCAGTACTTC.

The J gene is TRBJ2-1, the V gene TRBV12-3 or TRBV12-4; D perhaps matches TRBD2 (6 bases). This CDR3 region has 16 residues. V was pared by 3 bases and J by 8 bases, with 20 bases between. The CDR3: CASSFPSATNEYEQFF. The DNA for the CDR3 is TGTGCCAGCAGTTTCCCTAGCGCCACAAATGAGTATGAGCAGTTCTTC.

The CDR3 sequence: CASSHPSDTDEQYF. Here the CDR3 DNA reads TGTGCCAGCAGCCACCCTAGCGATACCGATGAGCAGTACTTC. The V call is TRBV4-2, the J call TRBJ2-7, with D maybe TRBD2 (6 bases). Deletions cut 3 bases from V and 7 bases from J, with 16 bases between. This CDR3 spans 14 amino acids. The germline V gene encodes CDR1 LGHNA and CDR2 YNFKEQ.

This clonotype was counted at least ten times. The chain carries TRBV3-1 and TRBJ1-2; TRBD1 is a possible D gene (6 bases). Trimming shortened V by 6 bases and J by 2 bases, and 13 bases separated the two germline ends. Germline-derived CDR1 and CDR2 are LGHDT and YNNKEL (reference sequence). CDR3 length equals 14 residues. The CDR3 DNA is TGTGCCAGCAGGCTTTCGACAGGAAACTATGGCTACACCTTC. Its protein product is CASRLSTGNYGYTF.

This clonotype was seen a few times. This chain joins TRBV29-1 and TRBJ1-2, with no clear D. This CDR3 has 13 amino acids. The V end lost 0 bases, the J end lost 6 bases, and 11 bases lay between the germline ends. Germline V gene sequence: CDR1 SQVTM, CDR2 ANQGSEA. CDR3 sequence: CSVEELDLHGYTF. CDR3 DNA sequence: TGCAGCGTTGAAGAGCTGGATCTTCATGGCTACACCTTC.

This clonotype showed up many times. The chain recombines TRBV30 with TRBJ2-7; a weak D match, TRBD2 (5 bases). Trimming removed 5 bases from V and 0 bases from J, with 17 bases in between. The germline gives CDR1 GTSNPN, CDR2 SVGIG (reference sequence). The CDR3 length is 15 residues. The CDR3 sequence: CAWSPGLSSSYEQYF. The CDR3 nucleotides are TGTGCCTGGTCCCCTGGACTTTCTAGCTCCTACGAGCAGTACTTC.

As for this clonotype: Possible read error: a much larger clone is one base away. The chain links TRBV6-1 to TRBJ2-2; possibly TRBD1 or TRBD2 for D (6 bases each). CDR1 is MNHNS and CDR2 is SASEGT in the germline V gene. This CDR3 spans 14 amino acids. The CDR3 sequence: CASRPGPGAGGLFF. In nucleotides, the CDR3 is TGTGCCAGCAGGCCGGGACCGGGGGCTGGGGGGCTGTTTTTT.

This clonotype was observed many times. The rearrangement joins TRBV12-3 or TRBV12-4 to TRBJ2-4; D is ambiguous. CDR3 length: 15 residues. V dropped 2 bases and J dropped 0 bases, with 8 bases sitting between them. CDR3 in DNA: TGTGCCAGCAGTTTACTGGGGATAGCCAAAAACATTCAGTACTTC. It specifies CASSLLGIAKNIQYF.

This clonotype was picked up many times. The rearrangement joins TRBV13 to TRBJ1-5; the D is unclear. CDR3 length equals 12 residues. Looked up from germline, CDR1 is PRHDT and CDR2 is FYEKMQ (reference sequence). V lost 2 bases, J lost 7 bases, and 6 bases lay in between. CDR3 region: CASSLRWQPQHF. The CDR3, as DNA: TGTGCCAGCAGCTTAAGATGGCAGCCCCAGCATTTT. The variable domain in full, completed from reference TRBV13 and TRBJ1-5, reads AAGVIQSPRHLIKEKRETATLKCYPIPRHDTVYWYQQGPGQDPQFLISFYEKMQSDKGSIPDRFSAQQFSDYHSELNMSSLELGDSALYFCASSLRWQPQHFGDGTRLSIL.

The sample holds many counts of this clonotype. The chain couples TRBV20-1 to TRBJ2-3; 7 bases fit TRBD2. The trim removed 5 bases at V and 5 bases at J, leaving 13 bases unmatched. Germline V lookup: CDR1 DFQATT, CDR2 SNEGSKA (reference sequence). The CDR3 has 15 residues. CDR3 protein: CSAQTASGGGDTQYF. The CDR3 DNA is TGCAGTGCTCAAACCGCTAGCGGTGGGGGAGATACGCAGTATTTT.

This clonotype appeared many times. The chain combines TRBV5-1 with TRBJ2-1; TRBD1 agrees at 10 bases. The V segment lost 3 bases and the J segment 7 bases; nucleotides outside the gene matches: 7. Germline assignment: CDR1 SGHRS and CDR2 YFSETQ. This CDR3 has 15 residues. CDR3 in DNA: TGCGCCAGCAGCTCAAGGACAGGGGGAGGGAATGAGCAGTTCTTC. Amino acids: CASSSRTGGGNEQFF.

CDR3 residues: CASSWGSGARDTQYF. DNA for the CDR3: TGTGCCAGCAGTTGGGGGTCTGGGGCCCGAGATACGCAGTATTTT. The chain is built from TRBV7-8 and TRBJ2-3; D may match TRBD1 or TRBD2 (5 bases each). V was pared by 6 bases and J by 5 bases, with 18 bases between. Germline loops: CDR1 SGHVS, CDR2 FQNEAQ. The CDR3 spans 15 residues.

The chain employs TRBV29-1 and TRBJ2-7; 8 bases align to TRBD2. The CDR3 is 13 amino acids. CDR1 and CDR2 from the germline V gene are SQVTM and ANQGSEA. J gave up 2 bases and V 4 bases, and 4 bases lay outside the gene matches. The CDR3 DNA reads TGCAGCGTTGGGGGACTAGGGGCCTACGAGCAGTACTTC. As protein: CSVGGLGAYEQYF.

This clonotype was detected many times. The chain carries TRBV2 and TRBJ2-2; 9 bases match TRBD2. Germline V gives CDR1 SNHLY, CDR2 FYNNEI. V gave up 1 base and J gave up 6 bases; unmatched junction bases: 3. CDR3 length: 15 amino acids. CDR3 loop: CASSEGLAASGELFF. DNA of the CDR3: TGTGCCAGCAGTGAAGGACTAGCGGCTTCCGGGGAGCTGTTTTTT.

Many counts were recorded for this clonotype. The chain combines TRBV30 with TRBJ1-4; 8 bases map to TRBD1. The germline CDR1 and CDR2 sequences are GTSNPN and SVGIG (reference sequence). The CDR3 sequence is 13 residues long. V lost 2 bases, J lost 6 bases, and 2 bases stayed unmatched. The CDR3 DNA follows: TGTGCCTGGAGTACGGACAGGGATGAAAAACTGTTTTTT. The encoded protein is CAWSTDRDEKLFF.